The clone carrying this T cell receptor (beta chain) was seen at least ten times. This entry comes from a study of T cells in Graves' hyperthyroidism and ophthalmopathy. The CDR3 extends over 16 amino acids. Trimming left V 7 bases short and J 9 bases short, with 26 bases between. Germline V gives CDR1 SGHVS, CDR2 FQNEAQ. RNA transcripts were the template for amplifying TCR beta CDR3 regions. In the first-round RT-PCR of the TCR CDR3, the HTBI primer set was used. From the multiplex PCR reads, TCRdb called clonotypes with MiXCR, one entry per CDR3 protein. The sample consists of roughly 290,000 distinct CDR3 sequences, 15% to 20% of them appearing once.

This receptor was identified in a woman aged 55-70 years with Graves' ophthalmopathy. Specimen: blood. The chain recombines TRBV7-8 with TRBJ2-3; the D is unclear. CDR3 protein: CASTSEESGLSRTQYF. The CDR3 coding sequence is TGTGCCAGCACCTCCGAGGAGTCAGGCCTATCCAGAACGCAGTATTTT.